This T cell receptor beta chain was sequenced during a study of T cell responses to AZD1222 COVID-19 vaccine. Whole-study findings and limits: Repertoire sampling was restricted to post-peak T cell response timepoints.

Remarks on this clone: What it binds is unknown.

V was clipped by 0 bases and J by 0 bases; unmatched bases: 2. The germline gives CDR1 LGHNA, CDR2 YSLEER. This CDR3 is built from 15 residues. Data came from immunoSEQ multiplex PCR; TCRdb stores just in-frame clones and leaves some out. Among some 100,000 clones, more than 75% were seen once, and the ten largest hold around 12%. This receptor was taken from an adult in good health. Specimen: peripheral blood, collected on day 0 of AZD1222 vaccination. This chain joins TRBV4-3 and TRBJ2-7, with 7 bases that match TRBD2. CDR3 DNA: TGCGCCAGCAGCCAAGAGGGGGGGGTCTCCTACGAGCAGTACTTC. Its protein product is CASSQEGGVSYEQYF.